Shown below are 25 T cell receptor beta chains from a single sample sequenced in a study of cytomegalovirus exposure and HLA in healthy donors. Both 60 Vbeta primers and 13 Jbeta primers went into the PCR. This table comes from immunoSEQ multiplex PCR, and its TCRdb copy is limited to in-frame clones, with some not included. The sample table sets out roughly 120,000 clones. Sequencing was performed on PBMCs. The source of these receptors is a man younger than 45 in good health and CMV-seronegative.

J is TRBJ2-3 and V is TRBV19; 11 nucleotides agree with TRBD2. The V gene's germline CDR1 is LNHDA and CDR2 SQIVND (reference sequence). The V gene end was trimmed by 6 bases and the J gene end by 0 bases; junction bases not matched to a gene: 5. CDR3 length: 16 residues. This CDR3 reads CASSRRLAGSTDTQYF. Here the CDR3 DNA reads TGTGCCAGTAGCCGTAGACTAGCGGGGAGCACAGATACGCAGTATTTT. The full variable domain, rest sourced from reference TRBV19 and TRBJ2-3, is DGGITQSPKYLFRKEGQNVTLSCEQNLNHDAMYWYRQDPGQGLRLIYYSQIVNDFQKGDIAEGYSVSREKKESFPLTVTSAQKNPTAFYLCASSRRLAGSTDTQYFGPGTRLTVL.

This rearrangement joins TRBV10-3 to TRBJ1-1; TRBD1 is a possible D gene (5 bases). V gave up 3 bases and J gave up 0 bases, with 11 bases separating them. This CDR3 is 15 amino acids long. Germline V gives CDR1 ENHRY, CDR2 SYGVKD. DNA of the CDR3: TGTGCCATCAGTGAATACCCGGGGGTGAACACTGAAGCTTTCTTT. It translates to CAISEYPGVNTEAFF.

The gene calls are TRBV28 and TRBJ1-4; D perhaps matches TRBD1 (6 bases). From germline, CDR1 is MDHEN and CDR2 SYDVKM. The CDR3 is made up of 12 amino acids. Trimming took 6 bases from V and 7 from J, leaving 9 bases between them. The CDR3 nucleotides are TGTGCCAGCAGACAGGGTGGTGAAAAACTGTTTTTT. Translating it yields CASRQGGEKLFF.

The chain is built from TRBV18 and TRBJ2-7; perhaps TRBD2 as D (5 bases). CDR1 is KGHSH, CDR2 LQKENI, per germline. Trimming cost V 0 bases and J 3 bases, with 18 bases left between them. The CDR3 is 17 amino acids. The CDR3 DNA reads as TGTGCCAGCTCACCACCCGAATCGACGGGGAAGGACTACGAGCAGTACTTC. Protein: CASSPPESTGKDYEQYF.

The chain combines TRBV7-9 with TRBJ1-2; D is unclear. The V gene lost 4 bases and the J gene lost 3 bases, with 18 bases spanning the gap. This CDR3 comprises 16 residues. Germline CDR1 and CDR2: SEHNR and FQNEAQ (reference sequence). CDR3 in DNA: TGTGCCAGCAGCTCGACGCTGGTCCAGGCTTACTATGGCTACACCTTC. Translation gives CASSSTLVQAYYGYTF. Filled out from reference TRBV7-9 and TRBJ1-2, the complete variable domain reads DTGVSQNPRHKITKRGQNVTFRCDPISEHNRLYWYRQTLGQGPEFLTYFQNEAQLEKSRLLSDRFSAERPKGSFSTLEIQRTEQGDSAMYLCASSSTLVQAYYGYTFGSGTRLTVV.

The rearrangement links TRBV6-5 to TRBJ2-1; no reliable D call. CDR3 size: 15 residues. The germline V gene encodes CDR1 MNHEY and CDR2 SVGAGI. The V gene lost 4 bases and the J gene lost 6 bases, with 16 bases spanning the gap. CDR3 amino acids: CASSSYPPSTNEQFF. The CDR3 region has the DNA TGTGCCAGCAGTTCCTACCCCCCTAGTACCAATGAGCAGTTCTTC.

The rearrangement uses TRBV29-1 and TRBJ1-1; D unclear. Germline V lookup: CDR1 SQVTM, CDR2 ANQGSEA. Deletions cut 1 base from V and 7 bases from J, with 10 bases between. The length of the CDR3 is 12 residues. The CDR3 sequence is CSVEGESLEAFF. For the CDR3, the DNA is TGCAGCGTTGAAGGGGAGAGCCTTGAAGCTTTCTTT.

The CDR3 region is CASSPGQGKGHEQFF. The DNA for the CDR3 is TGTGCCAGCAGCCCGGGACAGGGGAAGGGGCATGAGCAGTTCTTC. The chain links TRBV4-2 to TRBJ2-1, with 10 bases identical to TRBD1. The CDR3 sequence is 15 residues long. The germline V gene encodes CDR1 LGHNA and CDR2 YNFKEQ. V lost 4 bases, J lost 8 bases, and 8 bases stayed unmatched.

The chain carries TRBV4-2 and TRBJ1-1; no reliable D call. V was pared by 0 bases and J by 4 bases, with 12 bases between. This CDR3 has 15 residues. Germline-derived CDR1 and CDR2 are LGHNA and YNFKEQ. The CDR3 loop is CASSQDLGLGTEAFF. For the CDR3, the DNA is TGTGCCAGCAGCCAAGATTTGGGCCTTGGCACTGAAGCTTTCTTT.

Regarding this clone: This sample includes further DNA sequences coding for the same CDR3. The J gene is TRBJ2-7, the V gene TRBV4-2, with 9 bases matching TRBD1. The junction had 7 bases not matched to a gene; V was cut back by 6 bases and J by 4 bases. This CDR3 has 14 residues. CDR1 LGHNA and CDR2 YNFKEQ come from the germline V gene. CDR3 sequence: CASSDGTGTYEQYF. The CDR3 region has the DNA TGTGCCAGCAGTGATGGGACAGGGACATACGAGCAGTACTTC.

The V call is TRBV5-5, the J call TRBJ1-1; TRBD1 is a possible D gene (5 bases). V was trimmed by 4 bases and J by 1 base, leaving 11 bases between them. Germline V gene data show CDR1 as SGHKS and CDR2 as YYEKEE (reference sequence). The CDR3 totals 14 residues. The CDR3 loop is CASSHLTGNTEAFF. The CDR3 DNA follows: TGTGCCAGCAGCCATTTAACAGGGAACACTGAAGCTTTCTTT.

The chain combines TRBV6-5 with TRBJ1-1; no clear D gene. The V gene lost 6 bases and the J gene lost 1 base, with 12 bases spanning the gap. The V gene's germline CDR1 is MNHEY and CDR2 SVGAGI. The CDR3 is made up of 14 amino acids. The CDR3: CASSCTRENTEAFF. CDR3 DNA: TGTGCCAGCAGCTGTACTAGGGAGAACACTGAAGCTTTCTTT.

The chain joins TRBV4-3 to TRBJ2-2; D might be TRBD2 (6 bases). With 4 bases removed from V and 0 bases from J, the gap between germline ends came to 12 bases. This CDR3 is 16 amino acids long. Per the germline V gene, CDR1 is LGHNA and CDR2 is YSLEER. DNA for the CDR3: TGCGCCAGCAGCCTTTATAGCGGTACGAACACCGGGGAGCTGTTTTTT. It translates to CASSLYSGTNTGELFF.

This CDR3 reads CASSPPGGAGTEAFF. The CDR3 DNA reads as TGTGCCAGCAGCCCTCCAGGCGGGGCCGGCACTGAAGCTTTCTTT. The chain combines TRBV7-2 with TRBJ1-1, with D perhaps matching TRBD1 (5 bases). Trimming took 5 bases from V and 4 from J, leaving 17 bases between them. Germline CDR1 and CDR2: SGHTA and FQGNSA. The CDR3 is made up of 15 amino acids.

This rearrangement joins TRBV11-2 to TRBJ2-7; the match to TRBD2 covers 8 bases. Germline CDR1 is SGHAT and CDR2 is FQNNGV. The CDR3 is made up of 15 amino acids. The V and J ends lost 3 bases and 0 bases, in that order; junction bases with no gene match: 4. CDR3 bases: TGTGCCAGCAGCTTCGGGGGGGGAAGCTCCTACGAGCAGTACTTC. The encoded protein is CASSFGGGSSYEQYF. Supplemented by reference TRBV11-2 and TRBJ2-7, the full variable domain reads EAGVAQSPRYKIIEKRQSVAFWCNPISGHATLYWYQQILGQGPKLLIQFQNNGVVDDSQLPKDRFSAERLKGVDSTLKIQPAKLEDSAVYLCASSFGGGSSYEQYFGPGTRLTVT.

This chain links TRBV18 with TRBJ2-7, with D uncertain. Deletions cut 3 bases from V and 0 bases from J, with 9 bases between. The germline V gene encodes CDR1 KGHSH and CDR2 LQKENI. This CDR3 has 14 amino acids. CDR3 DNA sequence: TGTGCCAGCTCACCTATCACAGACTCCTACGAGCAGTACTTC. Its protein product is CASSPITDSYEQYF.

V and J are TRBV6-1 and TRBJ1-5; D is undetermined. Germline CDR1 and CDR2: MNHNS and SASEGT. Trimming shortened V by 6 bases and J by 2 bases, and 14 bases separated the two germline ends. The CDR3 contains 15 residues. The CDR3 DNA is TGTGCCAGCAGACTCGGACTGCCGGGCAATCAGCCCCAGCATTTT. It encodes CASRLGLPGNQPQHF.

The chain is built from TRBV10-3 and TRBJ2-1; the match to TRBD2 covers 9 bases. Germline values: CDR1 ENHRY, CDR2 SYGVKD. V trimming: 10 bases; J trimming: 6 bases; junction bases outside the gene matches: 4. This CDR3 spans 12 amino acids. CDR3 residues: CATLAGPNEQFF. For the CDR3, the DNA is TGTGCCACACTAGCGGGCCCCAATGAGCAGTTCTTC.

The CDR3 sequence is CASSAPISGRMDEQFF. The CDR3 DNA follows: TGCGCCAGCAGCGCCCCGATAAGCGGGAGGATGGATGAGCAGTTCTTC. The V and J genes are TRBV4-1 and TRBJ2-1; 9 bases agree with TRBD2. Germline CDR1 MGHRA, CDR2 YSYEKL. CDR3 size: 16 residues. The trim removed 5 bases at V and 8 bases at J, leaving 13 bases unmatched.

The CDR3 is CASTERGARYGYTF. The CDR3, as DNA: TGTGCCAGCACCGAACGGGGGGCGCGATATGGCTACACCTTC. The chain couples TRBV28 to TRBJ1-2, with D possibly being TRBD1 (6 bases). V was clipped by 7 bases and J by 5 bases, with 17 bases between them. CDR3 length: 14 residues. Germline CDR1 MDHEN, CDR2 SYDVKM.

V and J are TRBV7-9 and TRBJ2-7; no firm D call. CDR1 is SEHNR, CDR2 FQNEAQ, per germline (reference sequence). The CDR3 totals 15 residues. V was clipped by 5 bases and J by 7 bases, with 21 bases between them. CDR3 residues: CASSPPPRLSGEQYF. The CDR3 bases are TGTGCCAGCAGCCCCCCCCCTCGCCTATCCGGGGAGCAGTACTTC.

The V gene is TRBV7-9, the J gene TRBJ2-3; D might be TRBD2 (5 bases). The CDR3 extends over 13 amino acids. Germline V lookup: CDR1 SEHNR, CDR2 FQNEAQ (reference sequence). V was trimmed by 5 bases and J by 6 bases, leaving 12 bases between them. DNA for the CDR3: TGTGCCAGCAGCCCTTCTGGGGAGGATACGCAGTATTTT. Translated, it gives CASSPSGEDTQYF. Variable domain in full (rest from reference TRBV7-9 and TRBJ2-3): DTGVSQNPRHKITKRGQNVTFRCDPISEHNRLYWYRQTLGQGPEFLTYFQNEAQLEKSRLLSDRFSAERPKGSFSTLEIQRTEQGDSAMYLCASSPSGEDTQYFGPGTRLTVL.

The J gene is TRBJ2-3, the V gene TRBV6-4; D not certain. The CDR3 sequence is 13 residues long. Trimming shortened V by 4 bases and J by 2 bases, and 7 bases separated the two germline ends. Germline V CDR1 and CDR2: MRHNA, SNTAGT. This CDR3 is CASSGSDTDTQYF. CDR3 coding DNA: TGTGCCAGCAGTGGCAGCGACACAGATACGCAGTATTTT.

V usage is TRBV28 and J usage is TRBJ1-4, with D possibly TRBD1 on 6 matching bases. The CDR3 extends over 15 amino acids. Germline-derived CDR1 and CDR2 are MDHEN and SYDVKM. Trimming removed 2 bases at V and 8 bases at J, with 15 bases between. The CDR3 DNA reads TGTGCCAGCAGTTTAATTGCAGGGGTGGGCGAAAAACTGTTTTTT. Amino acids: CASSLIAGVGEKLFF.

The V gene is TRBV30, the J gene TRBJ2-1, with 8 bases aligning to TRBD1. The CDR3 is 13 amino acids. Germline CDR1 and CDR2: GTSNPN and SVGIG (reference sequence). Trimming took 0 bases from V and 14 from J; bases not matched to a gene: 9. The CDR3 reads CAWSVEAGTGKFF. Here the CDR3 DNA reads TGTGCCTGGAGTGTTGAGGCCGGGACAGGCAAGTTCTTC.